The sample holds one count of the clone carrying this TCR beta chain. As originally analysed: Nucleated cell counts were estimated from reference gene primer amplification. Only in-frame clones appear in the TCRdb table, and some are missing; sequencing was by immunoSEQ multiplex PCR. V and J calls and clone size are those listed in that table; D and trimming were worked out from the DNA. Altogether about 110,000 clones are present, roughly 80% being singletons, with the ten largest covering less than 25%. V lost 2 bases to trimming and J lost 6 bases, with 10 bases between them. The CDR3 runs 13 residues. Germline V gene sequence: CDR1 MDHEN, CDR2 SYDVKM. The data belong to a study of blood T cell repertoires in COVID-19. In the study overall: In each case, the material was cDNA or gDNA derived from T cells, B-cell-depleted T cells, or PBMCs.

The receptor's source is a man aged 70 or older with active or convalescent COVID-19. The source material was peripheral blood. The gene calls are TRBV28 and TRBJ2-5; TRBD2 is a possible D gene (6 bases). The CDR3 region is CASSLGGRKTQYF. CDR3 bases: TGTGCCAGCAGTTTAGGGGGGAGAAAGACCCAGTACTTC.